The next 22 T cell receptor beta chains were all read from a single sample in a study of blood T cell repertoires in COVID-19. Sequencing was performed with immunoSEQ multiplex PCR; in TCRdb, only in-frame clones are kept and a portion is missing. Altogether about 300,000 clones are present, roughly 88% being singletons, with the ten largest covering about 8.6%. Sequencing was carried out using peripheral blood. These receptors all stem from a man between 18 and 29 years old with active or convalescent COVID-19.

This chain uses TRBV5-6 with TRBJ2-1, with D possibly TRBD2 on 6 matching bases. This CDR3 is 14 amino acids long. V was clipped by 1 base and J by 5 bases, with 10 bases between them. Germline V gene lookup returns CDR1 SGHDT and CDR2 YYEEEE. The CDR3 sequence is CASSLFLANNEQFF. Here the CDR3 DNA reads TGTGCCAGCAGCTTGTTTCTAGCGAACAATGAGCAGTTCTTC.

A few counts support this clone. The chain recombines TRBV12-3 or TRBV12-4 with TRBJ1-1; D is unresolved. V lost 5 bases, J lost 3 bases, and 7 bases lay in between. The CDR3 is 12 amino acids. CDR3 amino acids: CASSTYYTEAFF. The CDR3 nucleotides read TGTGCCAGCAGTACTTACTACACTGAAGCTTTCTTT.

The V call is TRBV10-3, the J call TRBJ1-1; 7 nucleotides align to TRBD1. The CDR3 is 18 amino acids. V lost 3 bases, J lost 2 bases, and 15 bases stayed unmatched. Germline assignment: CDR1 ENHRY and CDR2 SYGVKD. The CDR3 sequence: CAISEFSGQSPYNTEAFF. Here the CDR3 DNA reads TGTGCCATCAGTGAATTTTCGGGACAGAGCCCCTATAACACTGAAGCTTTCTTT.

This chain joins TRBV15 and TRBJ1-4, with TRBD1 as a possible D gene (6 bases). CDR3 length: 15 residues. Per germline, CDR1 LNHNV and CDR2 YYDKDF (reference sequence). V was trimmed by 5 bases and J by 3 bases, leaving 13 bases between them. The CDR3 sequence: CATSGGGRANEKLFF. CDR3 DNA: TGTGCCACCAGCGGGGGCGGCAGGGCTAATGAAAAACTGTTTTTT.

The genes are TRBV19 and TRBJ1-3; 8 positions agree with TRBD1. The J segment lost 2 bases and the V segment lost 4 bases, leaving 10 bases of the junction unmatched. The CDR3 sequence is 17 residues long. Germline V gene data show CDR1 as LNHDA and CDR2 as SQIVND (reference sequence). The CDR3 is CASSTEQGALTGNTIYF. CDR3 nucleotide sequence: TGTGCCAGTAGTACTGAGCAGGGGGCGCTGACTGGAAACACCATATATTTT.

This clone was seen only a few times. The rearrangement joins TRBV5-5 to TRBJ1-2; TRBD1 agrees at 11 bases. This CDR3 has 15 residues. The V segment lost 4 bases and the J segment 8 bases; nucleotides outside the gene matches: 10. Germline V gene data show CDR1 as SGHKS and CDR2 as YYEKEE (reference sequence). The CDR3: CASSQIPGTGGGYTF. The DNA of the CDR3 is TGTGCCAGCAGCCAGATTCCGGGGACAGGGGGAGGCTACACCTTC. The whole variable domain, filled in from reference TRBV5-5 and TRBJ1-2, reads DAGVTQSPTHLIKTRGQQVTLRCSPISGHKSVSWYQQVLGQGPQFIFQYYEKEERGRGNFPDRFSARQFPNYSSELNVNALLLGDSALYLCASSQIPGTGGGYTFGSGTRLTVV.

The V call is TRBV12-3 or TRBV12-4, the J call TRBJ1-1; D is uncertain. Trimming took off 2 bases at V and 8 bases at J, with 12 bases between the two ends. The length of the CDR3 is 13 residues. CDR3 coding DNA: TGTGCCAGCAGTTTATCGACCGGCGGGGAAGCTTTCTTT. Encoded protein: CASSLSTGGEAFF.

The chain links TRBV24-1 to TRBJ2-7; D is undetermined. The CDR3 extends over 13 amino acids. CDR1 KGHDR and CDR2 SFDVKD come from the germline V gene. Between the trimmed V and J ends, which lost 4 bases and 4 bases, there was a span of 10 bases. CDR3 region: CATSEYRSYEQYF. CDR3 coding DNA: TGTGCCACCAGTGAGTACAGATCTTACGAGCAGTACTTC.

The chain links TRBV12-3 or TRBV12-4 to TRBJ1-2; 7 positions agree with TRBD1. Unmatched junction bases numbered 4, after V lost 4 bases and J lost 5 bases. The length of the CDR3 is 13 residues. The CDR3 DNA reads as TGTGCCAGCAGTTCTCAGGGACAGTATGGCTACACCTTC. This encodes CASSSQGQYGYTF.

V and J are TRBV15 and TRBJ1-1, with D maybe TRBD1 (6 bases). Trimming removed 6 bases at V and 8 bases at J, with 13 bases between. This CDR3 is 12 amino acids long. CDR1 is LNHNV and CDR2 is YYDKDF in the germline V gene (reference sequence). CDR3 DNA: TGTGCCACCAGGAGACTCGGGACAGAAGCTTTCTTT. It codes for CATRRLGTEAFF.

V usage is TRBV27 and J usage is TRBJ2-1, with 7 bases that match TRBD1. CDR1 is MNHEY and CDR2 is SMNVEV in the germline V gene (reference sequence). This CDR3 spans 16 amino acids. V was pared by 2 bases and J by 2 bases, with 6 bases of the junction left unmatched. This CDR3 is CASSLTGATTYNEQFF. DNA for the CDR3: TGTGCCAGCAGTTTAACAGGGGCGACCACCTACAATGAGCAGTTCTTC.

V usage is TRBV29-1 and J usage is TRBJ1-4, with 7 bases aligning to TRBD1. V lost 5 bases, J lost 0 bases, and 6 bases stayed unmatched. Germline V CDR1 and CDR2: SQVTM, ANQGSEA. There are 15 residues in the CDR3. DNA of the CDR3: TGCAGCGTTCGTGGGACAGACGCAACTAATGAAAAACTGTTTTTT. Its protein is CSVRGTDATNEKLFF.

The genes are TRBV14 and TRBJ2-1; the D is unclear. Per the germline V gene, CDR1 is SGHDN and CDR2 is FVKESK. The CDR3 covers 16 residues. Between the trimmed V and J ends, which lost 4 bases and 6 bases, there was a span of 19 bases. CDR3 in DNA: TGTGCCAGCAGCCCCGAGGAACACTACTGGATCAATGAGCAGTTCTTC. This translates into CASSPEEHYWINEQFF. Full variable domain (missing parts from reference TRBV14 and TRBJ2-1): EAGVTQFPSHSVIEKGQTVTLRCDPISGHDNLYWYRRVMGKEIKFLLHFVKESKQDESGMPNNRFLAERTGGTYSTLKVQPAELEDSGVYFCASSPEEHYWINEQFFGPGTRLTVL.

The V call is TRBV10-3, the J call TRBJ1-3; D gene unclear. The CDR3 has 15 amino acids. V lost 6 bases, J lost 0 bases, and 12 bases lay in between. Looked up from germline, CDR1 is ENHRY and CDR2 is SYGVKD. Written as DNA, the CDR3 is TGTGCCATCAGCCCCGGTATTAACTCTGGAAACACCATATATTTT. As protein: CAISPGINSGNTIYF.

The table lists this clone with a count of one. The CDR3 nucleotides are TGTGCCAGCAGCTTACATCCGGTTTTGAACACTGAAGCTTTCTTT. Its protein product is CASSLHPVLNTEAFF. The rearrangement joins TRBV11-2 to TRBJ1-1, with D unresolved. Per the germline V gene, CDR1 is SGHAT and CDR2 is FQNNGV. This CDR3 region has 15 residues. Trimming shortened V by 2 bases and J by 0 bases, and 10 bases separated the two germline ends.

The rearrangement uses TRBV19 and TRBJ2-3, with 10 positions matching TRBD2. Germline values: CDR1 LNHDA, CDR2 SQIVND (reference sequence). The CDR3 consists of 18 residues. The trim removed 2 bases at V and 4 bases at J, leaving 12 bases unmatched. This CDR3 reads CASSISGLIAGGADTQYF. CDR3 nucleotides: TGTGCCAGTAGTATATCGGGCCTAATAGCGGGGGGAGCAGATACGCAGTATTTT.

The DNA of the CDR3 is TGTGCCACCAGCAACCGGGACAGCCCCTACGAGCAGTACTTC. Translated: CATSNRDSPYEQYF. The J gene is TRBJ2-7, the V gene TRBV15, with TRBD1 matching 7 bases. Germline V gene sequence: CDR1 LNHNV, CDR2 YYDKDF (reference sequence). The CDR3 runs to 14 residues. J gave up 2 bases and V 4 bases, and 5 bases lay outside the gene matches.

The rearrangement uses TRBV29-1 and TRBJ1-3; 7 bases are a match to TRBD1. The CDR3 length is 13 residues. The germline CDR1 and CDR2 sequences are SQVTM and ANQGSEA. With 7 bases clipped from V and 2 bases from J, the junction kept 5 bases outside the gene matches. In nucleotides, the CDR3 is TGCAGCGCCACAGGGGCTCCTGGAAACACCATATATTTT. Translation: CSATGAPGNTIYF. Supplemented by reference TRBV29-1 and TRBJ1-3, the full variable domain reads SAVISQKPSRDICQRGTSLTIQCQVDSQVTMMFWYRQQPGQSLTLIATANQGSEATYESGFVIDKFPISRPNLTFSTLTVSNMSPEDSSIYLCSATGAPGNTIYFGEGSWLTVV.

The chain employs TRBV12-2 and TRBJ1-1; TRBD1 was called by the table and not checked on the DNA. TRBV12-2 is an annotated pseudogene. The CDR3 totals 16 residues. CDR3 loop: CASRLARTGGDTEAFF. The CDR3 DNA reads TGTGCAAGTCGCTTAGCAAGGACAGGGGGGGACACTGAAGCTTTCTTT.

A remark on this clone: Given a much more abundant clone one base away, this may be a read error. This chain joins TRBV19 and TRBJ1-6; D ambiguous. This CDR3 contains 12 residues. Trimming took off 6 bases at V and 7 bases at J, with 7 bases between the two ends. Per the germline V gene, CDR1 is LNHDA and CDR2 is SQIVND (reference sequence). CDR3 region: CASSVGNSPLHF. The CDR3 DNA reads as TGTGCCAGTAGCGTCGGGAATTCACCCCTCCACTTT.

The V gene is TRBV9, the J gene TRBJ1-2; 9 positions match TRBD1. V shed 3 bases and J 4 bases; nucleotides not matched to a gene: 7. The CDR3 spans 15 residues. The germline V gene encodes CDR1 SGDLS and CDR2 YYNGEE. CDR3 residues: CASSAWTGEGYGYTF. The CDR3, as DNA: TGTGCCAGCAGCGCCTGGACAGGGGAGGGCTATGGCTACACCTTC.

V and J are TRBV5-1 and TRBJ2-1; perhaps TRBD1 as D (5 bases). In germline, CDR1 is SGHRS, CDR2 YFSETQ. The CDR3 sequence is 14 residues long. V lost 5 bases, J lost 6 bases, and 15 bases lay in between. As DNA, the CDR3 is TGCGCCAGCAGTTTTGCCGACAGTTTCAATGAGCAGTTCTTC. Its translation: CASSFADSFNEQFF.